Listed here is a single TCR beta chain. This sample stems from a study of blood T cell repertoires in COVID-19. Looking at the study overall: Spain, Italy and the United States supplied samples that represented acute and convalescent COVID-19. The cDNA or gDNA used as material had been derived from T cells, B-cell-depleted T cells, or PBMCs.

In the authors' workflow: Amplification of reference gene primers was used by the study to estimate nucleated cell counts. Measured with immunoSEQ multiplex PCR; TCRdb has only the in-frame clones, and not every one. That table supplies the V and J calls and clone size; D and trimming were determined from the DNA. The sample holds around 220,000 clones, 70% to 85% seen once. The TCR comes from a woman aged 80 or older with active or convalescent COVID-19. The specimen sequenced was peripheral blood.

The CDR3 loop reads CAWRSTSAHFSYNEQFF. CDR3 DNA: TGTGCCTGGAGGTCGACTAGCGCCCATTTCTCCTACAATGAGCAGTTCTTC. The chain uses TRBV30 and TRBJ2-1; 8 bases map to TRBD2. V lost 3 bases to trimming and J lost 0 bases; unmatched junction nucleotides: 10. Germline V lookup: CDR1 GTSNPN, CDR2 SVGIG (reference sequence). The CDR3 length is 17 residues.